The entry that follows covers one T cell receptor beta chain sequence. Libraries were prepared by immunoSEQ multiplex PCR; TCRdb keeps only in-frame clonotypes and omits some of them. Altogether under 250,000 clones are present, about 91% being singletons, with the ten largest covering 2.6%. CDR3 size: 16 residues. Trimming took off 0 bases at V and 1 base at J, with 13 bases between the two ends. In germline, CDR1 is MNHEY, CDR2 SVGEGT. This sample is part of a study of blood T cell repertoires in COVID-19. The participants were between about 18 and 90 years old and came from roughly 25 US areas. The TCR comes from a woman aged 25 to 45 with acute COVID-19. The genes are TRBV6-2 or TRBV6-3 and TRBJ2-7, with TRBD1 as a possible D gene (6 bases). Sequencing was carried out using PBMCs or T cells enriched from blood (not recorded which). For the CDR3, the DNA is TGTGCCAGCAGTTACTCTTGGGACATGTTATCCTACGAGCAGTACTTC. Its protein product is CASSYSWDMLSYEQYF.